The present T cell receptor beta chain was sequenced within a study of blood T cell repertoires in COVID-19. Assay used: immunoSEQ multiplex PCR; TCRdb lists only in-frame clones, some missing. The table shows about 68,000 clones, with roughly 84% occurring only once. The CDR3 loop spans 17 amino acids. V was pared by 1 base and J by 1 base, with 14 bases between. In germline, CDR1 is SGDLS, CDR2 YYNGEE. This TCR derives from an elderly man with acute or convalescent COVID-19. Input material: peripheral blood. The rearrangement uses TRBV9 and TRBJ2-2, with a tentative D call TRBD2 (6 bases). The CDR3 coding sequence is TGTGCCAGCAGCGTAAGGGAGTCGGGACTGAACACCGGGGAGCTGTTTTTT. Protein sequence: CASSVRESGLNTGELFF.